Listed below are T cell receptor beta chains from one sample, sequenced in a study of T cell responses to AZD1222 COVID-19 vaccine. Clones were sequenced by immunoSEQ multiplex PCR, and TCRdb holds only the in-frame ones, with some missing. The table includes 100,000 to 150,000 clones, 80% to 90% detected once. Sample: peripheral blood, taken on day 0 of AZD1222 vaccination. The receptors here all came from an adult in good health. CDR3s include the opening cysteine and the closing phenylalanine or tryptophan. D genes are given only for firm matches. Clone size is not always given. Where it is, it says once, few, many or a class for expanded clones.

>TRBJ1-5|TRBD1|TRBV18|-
TGTGCCAGCTCCCCAGACAGGGGGCGAAATCAGCCCCAGCATTTT
CASSPDRGRNQPQHF
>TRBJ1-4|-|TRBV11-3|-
TGTGCCAGCAGCTCCCGACGGATTACTAATGAAAAACTGTTTTTT
CASSSRRITNEKLFF
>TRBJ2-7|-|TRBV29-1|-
TGCAGCGTTAGGTCAGGCCTTGCCTACGAGCAGTACTTC
CSVRSGLAYEQYF
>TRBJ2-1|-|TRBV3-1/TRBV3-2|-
TGTGCCAGCAGCCAAGACCCAGCGGGTTACTACAATGAGCAGTTCTTC
CASSQDPAGYYNEQFF
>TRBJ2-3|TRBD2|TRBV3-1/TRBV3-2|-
TGTGCCAGCAGCCAAGATAGACTAGCGGGAGGAACGATGTATACGCAGTATTTT
CASSQDRLAGGTMYTQYF
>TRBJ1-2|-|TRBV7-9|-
TGTGCCAGCAGCTCCGTAGTGGGGGGCTACACCTTC
CASSSVVGGYTF
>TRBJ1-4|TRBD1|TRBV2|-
TGTGCCAGCAAACGGGACAGGGGTAATGAAAAACTGTTTTTT
CASKRDRGNEKLFF
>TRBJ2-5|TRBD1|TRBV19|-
TGTGCCAGTAGTATGGCCCTGGGACAGGGGCTTCGATGGGAGACCCAGTACTTC
CASSMALGQGLRWETQYF
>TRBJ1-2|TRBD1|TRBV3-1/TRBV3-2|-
TGTGCCAGCAGCCCGGACAGGGAACCCTATGGCTACACCTTC
CASSPDREPYGYTF
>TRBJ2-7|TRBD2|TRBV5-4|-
TGTGCCAGCAGCTTGGTCGAAGGACTAGCGGGTGAGCAGTACTTC
CASSLVEGLAGEQYF
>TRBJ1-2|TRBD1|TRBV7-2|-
TGTGCCAGCAGCGGGTGGGACAGGATTAACTATGGCTACACCTTC
CASSGWDRINYGYTF
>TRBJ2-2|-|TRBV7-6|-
TGTGCCAGCAGCTTAGGGTCCAAGGGGACTACCGGGGAGCTGTTTTTT
CASSLGSKGTTGELFF
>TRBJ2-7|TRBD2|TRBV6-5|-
TGTGCCAGCAGTTCGACTAGCGGGAGCTCGGAGCAGTACTTC
CASSSTSGSSEQYF
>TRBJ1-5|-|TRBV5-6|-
TGTGCCAGCAGCTTGGGACAGGCTAATCAGCCCCAGCATTTT
CASSLGQANQPQHF
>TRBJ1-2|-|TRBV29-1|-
TGCAGCGTCCAATCCGGGGGCAACTATGGCTACACCTTC
CSVQSGGNYGYTF
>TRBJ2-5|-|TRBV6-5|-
TGTGCCAGCAGTTACGTGGCTACCGGGGAGGAGACCCAGTACTTC
CASSYVATGEETQYF
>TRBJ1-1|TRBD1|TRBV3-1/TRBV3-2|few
TGTGCCAGCAGCGCTCGGGACAGGTTGAACACTGAAGCTTTCTTT
CASSARDRLNTEAFF
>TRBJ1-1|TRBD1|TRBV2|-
TGTGCCAGCATTGGAGACAGGGTATCTGAAGCTTTCTTT
CASIGDRVSEAFF
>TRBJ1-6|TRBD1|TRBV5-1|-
TGCGCCAGCAGCCCACAGGGGTATAATTCACCCCTCCACTTT
CASSPQGYNSPLHF
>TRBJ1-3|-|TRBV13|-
TGTGCCAGCAGCTTCGATGGGGCGCTTACTGGAAACACCATATATTTT
CASSFDGALTGNTIYF
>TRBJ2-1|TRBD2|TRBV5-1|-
TGCGCCAGCAGCTTGGGGCTAGCGGGGGGCAATGAGCAGTTCTTC
CASSLGLAGGNEQFF
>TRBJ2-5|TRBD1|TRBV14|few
TGTGCCAGCAGCAATATCGACAGGGCCCAGACCCAGTACTTC
CASSNIDRAQTQYF
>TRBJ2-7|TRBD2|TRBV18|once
TGTGCCAGCTCACCAATGGCGGGGAGGGGCTCCTACGAGCAGTACTTC
CASSPMAGRGSYEQYF
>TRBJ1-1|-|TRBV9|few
TGTGCCAGCAGCGCAGTGCCCCCGGGGGCGAACACTGAAGCTTTCTTT
CASSAVPPGANTEAFF
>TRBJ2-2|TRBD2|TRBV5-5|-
TGTGCCAGCAGTCTACTAGCGGGGGGCCCCAACACCGGGGAGCTGTTTTTT
CASSLLAGGPNTGELFF
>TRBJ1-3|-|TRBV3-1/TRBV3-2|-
TGTGCCAGCAGCCAAGCTCTCGGAGCGCCACCGACCCATTTT
CASSQALGAPPTHF
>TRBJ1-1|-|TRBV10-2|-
TGCGCCAGCAGTGAGAGGGCAGGGTACATGAACACTGAAGCTTTCTTT
CASSERAGYMNTEAFF
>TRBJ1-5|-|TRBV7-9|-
TGTGCCAGCACAAAACAGGGTAGCAATCAGCCCCAGCATTTT
CASTKQGSNQPQHF
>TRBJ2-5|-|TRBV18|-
TGTGCCAGCTCATCCAGGACTGAGGAGACCCAGTACTTC
CASSSRTEETQYF
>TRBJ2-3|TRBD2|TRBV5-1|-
TGCGCCAGCAGCTCGGGACTAGCGGGGGGGCATGGCACAGATACGCAGTATTTT
CASSSGLAGGHGTDTQYF
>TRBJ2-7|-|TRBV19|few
TGTGCCAGTAGTATCTTCACCCGGGCAGGTCGACGGGACGAGCAGTACTTC
CASSIFTRAGRRDEQYF
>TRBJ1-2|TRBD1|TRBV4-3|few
TGCGCCAGCAGCCGGACTAGAGGACAGGGTAACTATGGCTACACCTTC
CASSRTRGQGNYGYTF
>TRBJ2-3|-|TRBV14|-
TGTGCCAGCAGCCATACCGGGACGGCAGGGTTTGATACGCAGTATTTT
CASSHTGTAGFDTQYF
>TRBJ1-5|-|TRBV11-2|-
TGTGCCAGCAGTTTCTCACTCGATCAGCCCCAGCATTTT
CASSFSLDQPQHF
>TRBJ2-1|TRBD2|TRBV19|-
TGTGCCAGTAGTTCCTCTAGCGGCTCCTACAATGAGCAGTTCTTC
CASSSSSGSYNEQFF
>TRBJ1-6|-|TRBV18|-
TGTGCCAGCTCACCAAACGCTGTGATCCGGGAAAATTCACCCCTCCACTTT
CASSPNAVIRENSPLHF
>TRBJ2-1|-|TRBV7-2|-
TGTGCCAGCAGTCTCTTCGGGATTTCCTACAATGAGCAGTTCTTC
CASSLFGISYNEQFF
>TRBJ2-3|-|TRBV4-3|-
TGCGCCAGCAGCCAAGGGCGGTCAGTCATTCGGGATACGCAGTATTTT
CASSQGRSVIRDTQYF